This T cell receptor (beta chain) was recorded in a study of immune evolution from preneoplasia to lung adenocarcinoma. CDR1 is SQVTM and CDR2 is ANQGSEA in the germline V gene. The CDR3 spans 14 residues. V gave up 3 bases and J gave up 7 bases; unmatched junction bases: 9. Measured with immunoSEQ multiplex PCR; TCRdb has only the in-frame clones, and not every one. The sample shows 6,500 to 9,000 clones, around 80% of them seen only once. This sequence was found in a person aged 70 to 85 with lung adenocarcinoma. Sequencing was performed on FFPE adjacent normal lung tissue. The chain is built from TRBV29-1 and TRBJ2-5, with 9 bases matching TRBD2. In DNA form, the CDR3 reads TGCAGCGTTGACAAAATGGCTAGCGGGGCGACCCAGTACTTC. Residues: CSVDKMASGATQYF.